Each of the 32 T cell receptor beta chains below was sequenced from the same sample in a study of T cells in tumors after PD-1 blockade. The table came from immunoSEQ multiplex PCR; TCRdb's copy has only in-frame clones and leaves some out. The sample lists roughly 47,000 clones, nearly 80% occurring once. The sequenced sample was PBMCs, obtained before anti-PD-1 treatment. These receptors all come from a human donor with basal cell carcinoma.

The CDR3 protein is CASSLEGWASVGYTF. The CDR3 DNA reads as TGTGCCAGCAGCTTGGAAGGGTGGGCCTCGGTCGGCTACACCTTC. The chain employs TRBV5-6 and TRBJ1-2; no firm D call. This CDR3 is built from 15 residues. The V end lost 0 bases, the J end lost 8 bases, and 17 bases lay between the germline ends. Germline assignment: CDR1 SGHDT and CDR2 YYEEEE.

The V and J genes are TRBV19 and TRBJ2-1; 8 positions match TRBD2. V was pared by 5 bases and J by 8 bases, with 14 bases of the junction left unmatched. CDR1 and CDR2 from the germline V gene are LNHDA and SQIVND (reference sequence). CDR3 length equals 16 residues. CDR3 coding DNA: TGTGCCAGTAGTCTCAAGAGGGCGGGAGGACGCGATGAGCAGTTCTTC. It specifies CASSLKRAGGRDEQFF.

The V gene is TRBV5-6, the J gene TRBJ2-5, with D perhaps matching TRBD2 (6 bases). Trimming took 4 bases from V and 4 from J, leaving 17 bases between them. The CDR3 totals 15 residues. In germline, CDR1 is SGHDT, CDR2 YYEEEE. CDR3 DNA: TGTGCCAGCAGCACCCGGGGGAACTTTGGAGAGACCCAGTACTTC. It codes for CASSTRGNFGETQYF.

The chain combines TRBV2 with TRBJ2-5; D gene ambiguous. With 7 bases removed from V and 2 bases from J, the gap between germline ends came to 14 bases. From germline, CDR1 is SNHLY and CDR2 FYNNEI. The CDR3 covers 14 residues. CDR3 in DNA: TGTGCCAGCATGGGCTTAGTTTTTCAAGAGACCCAGTACTTC. Amino acids: CASMGLVFQETQYF.

V is TRBV12-3 or TRBV12-4 and J is TRBJ1-1; possible D gene TRBD1, 6 bases. This CDR3 comprises 12 residues. Trimming took off 4 bases at V and 6 bases at J, with 9 bases between the two ends. DNA for the CDR3: TGTGCCAGCAGTTCCGGGACACCTGAAGCTTTCTTT. It codes for CASSSGTPEAFF.

V usage is TRBV6-5 and J usage is TRBJ1-3, with D unclear. The CDR3 is made up of 15 amino acids. Trimming removed 2 bases at V and 4 bases at J, with 12 bases between. Per the germline V gene, CDR1 is MNHEY and CDR2 is SVGAGI. The CDR3: CASSYGRPPGNTIYF. For the CDR3, the DNA is TGTGCCAGCAGTTACGGCCGTCCCCCGGGAAACACCATATATTTT.

This chain joins TRBV7-2 and TRBJ2-3; possibly TRBD2 for D (6 bases). V gave up 4 bases and J gave up 1 base, with 12 bases separating them. The CDR3 runs to 15 residues. The germline V gene encodes CDR1 SGHTA and CDR2 FQGNSA. The CDR3 DNA sequence: TGTGCCAGCAGCTCCGGGACTCGGGGCACAGATACGCAGTATTTT. It translates to CASSSGTRGTDTQYF.

The V and J genes are TRBV9 and TRBJ1-4; 9 bases map to TRBD1. This CDR3 is built from 16 residues. Germline V gene data show CDR1 as SGDLS and CDR2 as YYNGEE. V lost 3 bases, J lost 4 bases, and 7 bases stayed unmatched. The CDR3 spells CASSDLRDRVNEKLFF. The CDR3 nucleotides read TGTGCCAGCAGCGACCTCCGGGACAGGGTTAATGAAAAACTGTTTTTT.

The table lists this clone with a count of one. This chain links TRBV5-6 with TRBJ1-5; the D gene is possibly TRBD1 (5 bases). Deletions cut 4 bases from V and 4 bases from J, with 12 bases between. This CDR3 has 14 amino acids. Germline V lookup: CDR1 SGHDT, CDR2 YYEEEE. The CDR3, as DNA: TGTGCCAGCAGCCTAGCGGGGGGTAATCAGCCCCAGCATTTT. Protein product: CASSLAGGNQPQHF.

This chain links TRBV5-4 with TRBJ2-3; maybe TRBD2 (5 bases). Trimming left V 0 bases short and J 5 bases short, with 7 bases between. Germline CDR1 is SGHNT and CDR2 is YYREEE (reference sequence). This CDR3 is 13 amino acids long. CDR3 DNA: TGTGCCAGCAGCTTGGGACGGGAAGATACGCAGTATTTT. Translating gives CASSLGREDTQYF.

The DNA for the CDR3 is TGCGCCAGCAGCCAAGATTACGAGCGGGAGGCCCCCTACGAGCAGTACTTC. It specifies CASSQDYEREAPYEQYF. The chain uses TRBV4-1 and TRBJ2-7, with 9 positions matching TRBD2. The V segment lost 0 bases and the J segment 2 bases; nucleotides outside the gene matches: 8. From germline, CDR1 is MGHRA and CDR2 YSYEKL. The CDR3 contains 17 residues.

The V and J genes are TRBV7-2 and TRBJ2-7; TRBD2 matches at 10 bases. Trimming at V came to 2 bases and at J to 0 bases, leaving 7 bases not matched to a gene. The CDR3 runs to 17 residues. The V gene's germline CDR1 is SGHTA and CDR2 FQGNSA. CDR3 loop: CASSLYGSGGPSYEQYF. For the CDR3, the DNA is TGTGCCAGCAGCTTATACGGTAGCGGGGGGCCCTCCTACGAGCAGTACTTC.

The chain combines TRBV9 with TRBJ2-7; TRBD2 matches 10 bases. V gave up 0 bases and J gave up 2 bases; unmatched junction bases: 5. CDR1 and CDR2 from the germline V gene are SGDLS and YYNGEE. The CDR3 has 16 residues. The CDR3 loop reads CASSVGLAGVAYEQYF. DNA for the CDR3: TGTGCCAGCAGCGTAGGGCTAGCGGGAGTAGCCTACGAGCAGTACTTC.

V and J are TRBV18 and TRBJ2-2, with 9 bases fitting TRBD1. The CDR3 is 16 amino acids. V trimming: 5 bases; J trimming: 7 bases; junction bases outside the gene matches: 11. Per germline, CDR1 KGHSH and CDR2 LQKENI. The CDR3 region is CASSTLRTGVGGELFF. In DNA form, the CDR3 reads TGTGCCAGCTCAACGCTACGGACAGGGGTAGGCGGGGAGCTGTTTTTT.

The chain combines TRBV4-1 with TRBJ2-7; a weak D match, TRBD2 (6 bases). The CDR3 has 14 amino acids. CDR1 is MGHRA, CDR2 YSYEKL, per germline. Trimming removed 0 bases at V and 4 bases at J, with 10 bases between. CDR3 protein: CASSQDDGGYEQYF. CDR3 bases: TGCGCCAGCAGCCAAGATGACGGGGGTTACGAGCAGTACTTC.

This chain links TRBV5-6 with TRBJ1-2, with D tentatively TRBD1 (6 bases). This CDR3 comprises 15 residues. The germline V and J ends were trimmed by 4 bases and 4 bases, with 17 bases remaining between them. In germline, CDR1 is SGHDT, CDR2 YYEEEE. The CDR3 loop is CASSAIRTESYGYTF. DNA of the CDR3: TGTGCCAGCAGCGCGATTAGGACAGAGAGCTATGGCTACACCTTC. Using reference TRBV5-6 and TRBJ1-2 for the parts outside the CDR3, the full variable domain is DAGVTQSPTHLIKTRGQQVTLRCSPKSGHDTVSWYQQALGQGPQFIFQYYEEEERQRGNFPDRFSGHQFPNYSSELNVNALLLGDSALYLCASSAIRTESYGYTFGSGTRLTVV.

Regarding this clone: A read error may produce the germline difference seen at one junction end. The chain recombines TRBV23-1 with TRBJ2-6, with a weak D call TRBD2 (6 bases). TRBV23-1 is sorted into the ORF group, with uncertain function. CDR3 size: 15 residues. The CDR3 DNA is TGCGCCAGCAGTTCGGGGGTCCCTGGGACCAACGTCCTGACTTTC. This translates into CASSSGVPGTNVLTF.

The rearrangement joins TRBV6-5 to TRBJ2-2; D is perhaps TRBD2 (5 bases). CDR3 length: 13 residues. Germline assignment: CDR1 MNHEY and CDR2 SVGAGI. V lost 5 bases, J lost 2 bases, and 6 bases lay in between. Here the CDR3 DNA reads TGTGCCAGCAGTAGCGGTAACACCGGGGAGCTGTTTTTT. It yields the protein CASSSGNTGELFF.

The CDR3 DNA follows: TGTGCCAGCAGGACGACAACACCGCCCGAAAAACTGTTTTTT. It translates to CASRTTTPPEKLFF. The rearrangement uses TRBV25-1 and TRBJ1-4; unclear D gene. The V gene's germline CDR1 is MGHDK and CDR2 SYGVNS. The CDR3 length is 14 residues. V was clipped by 6 bases and J by 8 bases, with 16 bases between them.

In its sample, this clone was seen a few times. The V call is TRBV19, the J call TRBJ1-4; D unclear. Germline V lookup: CDR1 LNHDA, CDR2 SQIVND (reference sequence). V was clipped by 3 bases and J by 8 bases, with 13 bases between them. The CDR3 is 14 residues long. The CDR3 protein is CASSMRVSIEKLFF. CDR3 DNA: TGTGCCAGTAGTATGAGAGTAAGCATCGAAAAACTGTTTTTT.

Many counts were recorded for this clone. The chain combines TRBV11-3 with TRBJ2-2; possible D gene TRBD2, 6 bases. The CDR3 extends over 14 amino acids. The V end lost 4 bases, the J end lost 7 bases, and 13 bases lay between the germline ends. Germline V gene lookup returns CDR1 SGHNT and CDR2 YENEEA. DNA of the CDR3: TGTGCCAGCAGCTCGTTCGGGGGAGGCGGGGAGCTGTTTTTT. Protein sequence: CASSSFGGGGELFF.

DNA for the CDR3: TGCGCCATCCAGGGGGGGGGTGACAATGAGCAGTTCTTC. As protein: CAIQGGGDNEQFF. V gene TRBV10-2 combines with J gene TRBJ2-1; D could derive from TRBD1 or TRBD2 (7 bases each). CDR3 length: 13 residues. CDR1 is WSHSY, CDR2 SAAADI, per germline. The V and J ends lost 10 bases and 5 bases respectively, with 15 bases between them.

The chain carries TRBV19 and TRBJ2-7; D not certain. The CDR3 spans 13 residues. V lost 1 base and J lost 3, with 7 bases in between. The germline gives CDR1 LNHDA, CDR2 SQIVND (reference sequence). CDR3 sequence (DNA): TGTGCCAGTAGTATAGGTGACATCTACGAGCAGTACTTC. Translating gives CASSIGDIYEQYF. Using reference TRBV19 and TRBJ2-7 for the parts outside the CDR3, the full variable domain is DGGITQSPKYLFRKEGQNVTLSCEQNLNHDAMYWYRQDPGQGLRLIYYSQIVNDFQKGDIAEGYSVSREKKESFPLTVTSAQKNPTAFYLCASSIGDIYEQYFGPGTRLTVT.

The gene calls are TRBV6-5 and TRBJ1-3, with D hard to call. Trimming removed 6 bases at V and 0 bases at J, with 9 bases between. Germline V gives CDR1 MNHEY, CDR2 SVGAGI. CDR3 length: 14 residues. CDR3 nucleotides: TGTGCCAGCAGGAACTTCAACTCTGGAAACACCATATATTTT. This sequence encodes CASRNFNSGNTIYF.

The chain combines TRBV5-1 with TRBJ2-1; tentatively, D is TRBD1 (7 bases). The CDR3 runs 15 residues. Germline-derived CDR1 and CDR2 are SGHRS and YFSETQ. V lost 4 bases and J lost 7, with 18 bases in between. CDR3 sequence reads: CASSSTGEVQNEQFF. The CDR3 nucleotides are TGCGCCAGCAGCAGTACAGGGGAGGTACAGAATGAGCAGTTCTTC.

The chain uses TRBV19 and TRBJ1-3, with D hard to call. Trimming pared 5 bases from V and 0 bases from J, leaving 11 bases between. This CDR3 has 15 amino acids. Germline CDR1 is LNHDA and CDR2 is SQIVND (reference sequence). The CDR3 DNA sequence: TGTGCCAGTAGTCGTCTGGCAGACTCTGGAAACACCATATATTTT. This sequence encodes CASSRLADSGNTIYF.

V gene TRBV6-5 combines with J gene TRBJ1-6, with D perhaps matching TRBD1 (6 bases). V was shortened by 4 bases and J by 7 bases, with 17 bases between the two germline ends. Germline CDR1 reads MNHEY; CDR2 reads SVGAGI. This CDR3 has 16 amino acids. Here the CDR3 DNA reads TGTGCCAGCAGTTCCTGGGAACAGGGATTCAATTCACCCCTCCACTTT. Translation gives CASSSWEQGFNSPLHF.

The rearrangement joins TRBV18 to TRBJ1-1; perhaps TRBD1 as D (5 bases). This CDR3 contains 14 residues. CDR1 and CDR2 from the germline V gene are KGHSH and LQKENI. Deletions cut 3 bases from V and 10 bases from J, with 18 bases between. The CDR3, as DNA: TGTGCCAGCTCACCGAGTTCGGGGGGAAGAGTAGCTTTCTTT. Translated: CASSPSSGGRVAFF.

The chain uses TRBV9 and TRBJ1-3, with TRBD1 as a possible D gene (6 bases). Germline CDR1 is SGDLS and CDR2 is YYNGEE. The length of the CDR3 is 17 residues. Trimming took 4 bases from V and 0 from J, leaving 17 bases between them. The CDR3 sequence is CASSRETQGPSGNTIYF. The CDR3 nucleotides are TGTGCCAGCAGCAGAGAAACTCAGGGGCCCTCTGGAAACACCATATATTTT.

In this sample, this clone turned up a few times. This chain links TRBV27 with TRBJ2-1; 10 nucleotides line up with TRBD1. Looked up from germline, CDR1 is MNHEY and CDR2 is SMNVEV (reference sequence). V trimming: 6 bases; J trimming: 7 bases; junction bases outside the gene matches: 9. CDR3 length: 15 amino acids. This CDR3 reads CASRLDRGPLNEQFF. The CDR3 DNA follows: TGTGCCAGCAGACTCGACAGGGGGCCTCTAAATGAGCAGTTCTTC.

V gene TRBV24-1 combines with J gene TRBJ2-7; weak D call: TRBD1 (6 bases). V gave up 1 base and J gave up 4 bases, with 19 bases separating them. In germline, CDR1 is KGHDR, CDR2 SFDVKD. CDR3 length equals 17 residues. CDR3 sequence (DNA): TGTGCCACCAGTGATTTTGGTCAGGGGCGTCCAGGGTACGAGCAGTACTTC. Translating it yields CATSDFGQGRPGYEQYF.

The V and J genes are TRBV24-1 and TRBJ2-2, with 8 bases matching TRBD1. Germline V CDR1 and CDR2: KGHDR, SFDVKD. V lost 7 bases, J lost 3 bases, and 3 bases stayed unmatched. The CDR3 consists of 14 residues. The CDR3 protein is CATRDREYTGELFF. The CDR3 DNA sequence: TGTGCCACCAGGGACAGGGAATACACCGGGGAGCTGTTTTTT.